The 11 T cell receptor beta chains listed next were all sequenced from one sample in a study of OX40 agonist ivuxolimab in advanced cancers. Here immunoSEQ multiplex PCR was the method, and the copy in TCRdb shows in-frame clones only, minus some. The sample lists some 31,000 clones, 60% to 85% occurring once. This material consisted of CD4+ or CD8+ T cells sorted from blood, taken in a trial of the OX40 agonist ivuxolimab. The receptor source for this set is an adult with an advanced solid tumor such as melanoma, head and neck, liver or kidney cancer.

The sample holds one count of this clone. V is TRBV27 and J is TRBJ2-7, with D unresolved. Trimming stripped 2 bases from V and 2 bases from J, with 13 bases between. The germline CDR1 and CDR2 sequences are MNHEY and SMNVEV (reference sequence). CDR3 length: 15 residues. The CDR3 nucleotides are TGTGCCAGCAGTTTAAAAGGTCCGGGTCCCTACGAGCAGTACTTC. Protein sequence: CASSLKGPGPYEQYF.

The chain uses TRBV27 and TRBJ1-3, with 7 bases matching TRBD1. With 6 bases clipped from V and 0 bases from J, the junction kept 8 bases outside the gene matches. Germline values: CDR1 MNHEY, CDR2 SMNVEV (reference sequence). This CDR3 spans 16 amino acids. The CDR3 protein is CASSSGTANSGNTIYF. Here the CDR3 DNA reads TGTGCCAGCAGCAGCGGGACAGCAAACTCTGGAAACACCATATATTTT.

This chain uses TRBV7-9 with TRBJ1-3; D not resolved. V shed 7 bases and J shed 0 bases, with 10 bases lying between them. The CDR3 length is 14 residues. From germline, CDR1 is SEHNR and CDR2 FQNEAQ (reference sequence). The CDR3 sequence: CASTPVNSGNTIYF. In DNA form, the CDR3 reads TGTGCCAGCACCCCAGTCAACTCTGGAAACACCATATATTTT.

This clone was counted only a few times. J is TRBJ1-1 and V is TRBV19, with no clear D. Trimming removed 4 bases at V and 4 bases at J, with 10 bases between. The CDR3 is 13 amino acids. Germline loops: CDR1 LNHDA, CDR2 SQIVND (reference sequence). CDR3 sequence reads: CASSTPSGTEAFF. The CDR3 DNA reads as TGTGCCAGTAGTACACCTTCAGGCACTGAAGCTTTCTTT.

This chain connects TRBV15 to TRBJ1-2, with 7 bases fitting TRBD1. The CDR3 contains 14 residues. V shed 3 bases and J 3 bases; nucleotides not matched to a gene: 4. CDR1 and CDR2 from the germline V gene are LNHNV and YYDKDF (reference sequence). CDR3 coding DNA: TGTGCCACCAGCAGGACAGGGAAAGACTATGGCTACACCTTC. Translated, it gives CATSRTGKDYGYTF.

The rearrangement links TRBV6-5 to TRBJ1-6; tentative D call: TRBD1 (5 bases). In germline, CDR1 is MNHEY, CDR2 SVGAGI. This CDR3 is built from 13 residues. V was trimmed by 8 bases and J by 7 bases, leaving 12 bases between them. The DNA for the CDR3 is TGTGCCAGCTCCGGGGGTAACAATTCACCCCTCCACTTT. Translated, it gives CASSGGNNSPLHF.

The gene calls are TRBV2 and TRBJ1-2; D unclear. V lost 4 bases to trimming and J lost 8 bases, with 11 bases between them. CDR1 and CDR2 from the germline V gene are SNHLY and FYNNEI. The length of the CDR3 is 12 residues. CDR3 DNA sequence: TGTGCCAGCAGTGCGGAGTCGCGCGGCTACACCTTC. It codes for CASSAESRGYTF. The full variable domain, rest sourced from reference TRBV2 and TRBJ1-2, is EPEVTQTPSHQVTQMGQEVILRCVPISNHLYFYWYRQILGQKVEFLVSFYNNEISEKSEIFDDQFSVERPDGSNFTLKIRSTKLEDSAMYFCASSAESRGYTFGSGTRLTVV.

The rearrangement uses TRBV5-4 and TRBJ2-5, with TRBD2 identical over 11 bases. Germline loops: CDR1 SGHNT, CDR2 YYREEE (reference sequence). The CDR3 sequence is 16 residues long. Germline trimming cut 3 bases from V and 1 base from J; bases unmatched to any gene: 5. The CDR3 nucleotides are TGTGCCAGCAGCTCCGGGCTAGCGGGGGGCCAAGAGACCCAGTACTTC. Protein: CASSSGLAGGQETQYF. The full variable domain, its missing parts supplied by reference TRBV5-4 and TRBJ2-5, is ETGVTQSPTHLIKTRGQQVTLRCSSQSGHNTVSWYQQALGQGPQFIFQYYREEENGRGNFPPRFSGLQFPNYSSELNVNALELDDSALYLCASSSGLAGGQETQYFGPGTRLLVL.

V gene TRBV5-1 combines with J gene TRBJ1-2, with D possibly TRBD1 on 6 matching bases. The CDR3 contains 15 residues. From germline, CDR1 is SGHRS and CDR2 YFSETQ. Trimming took 0 bases from V and 11 from J, leaving 20 bases between them. CDR3 in amino acids: CASSLEVGGAVAYTF. The CDR3 DNA reads TGCGCCAGCAGCTTGGAGGTCGGGGGGGCCGTGGCTTACACCTTC. The whole variable domain, remainder taken from reference TRBV5-1 and TRBJ1-2, is KAGVTQTPRYLIKTRGQQVTLSCSPISGHRSVSWYQQTPGQGLQFLFEYFSETQRNKGNFPGRFSGRQFSNSRSEMNVSTLELGDSALYLCASSLEVGGAVAYTFGSGTRLTVV.

The rearrangement uses TRBV10-3 and TRBJ2-7; 8 bases line up with TRBD2. Germline lookup yields CDR1 ENHRY and CDR2 SYGVKD. The CDR3 runs 13 residues. With 4 bases clipped from V and 9 bases from J, the junction kept 8 bases outside the gene matches. CDR3 bases: TGTGCCATCAGTGTCGGGAGGGGAGAGGGGCAGTACTTC. Its translation is CAISVGRGEGQYF.

This clone was counted between two and nine times. This sequence joins TRBV4-2 and TRBJ2-7; possibly TRBD2 for D (5 bases). The V end lost 1 base, the J end lost 4 bases, and 11 bases lay between the germline ends. The CDR3 contains 14 residues. The V gene's germline CDR1 is LGHNA and CDR2 YNFKEQ. The CDR3 region has the DNA TGTGCCAGCAGCCAAGGGACTCGGATATACGAGCAGTACTTC. Translating gives CASSQGTRIYEQYF.